The source of this T cell receptor beta chain is a study of technical replicates of blood from a few donors. Assay used: immunoSEQ multiplex PCR; TCRdb lists only in-frame clones, some missing. The table includes roughly 83,000 clones, roughly 92% detected once. Germline V gene lookup returns CDR1 SGHRS and CDR2 YFSETQ. The V and J ends lost 4 bases and 5 bases, in that order; junction bases with no gene match: 7. This CDR3 has 16 residues. The receptor's source is a human donor in good health. The V gene is TRBV5-1, the J gene TRBJ2-5, with 14 bases fitting TRBD2. The specimen sequenced was T cells isolated from PBMCs. The CDR3 loop is CASSRGTSGREETQYF. CDR3 DNA sequence: TGCGCCAGCAGCCGAGGGACTAGCGGGAGAGAGGAGACCCAGTACTTC.